The 8 T cell receptor beta chains below come from one sample, sequenced in a study of T cells in Graves' hyperthyroidism and ophthalmopathy. There were TCR beta CDR3 regions amplified from RNA transcripts. The HTBI primer set was used in a first-round RT-PCR of the TCR CDR3. MiXCR was run by TCRdb on the multiplex PCR reads, yielding one entry per CDR3 protein. The table has fewer than 600,000 distinct CDR3 sequences, under 15% seen once. The material sequenced was blood. These receptors originate from a woman between 18 and 29 years old with Graves' hyperthyroidism.

Concerning this clonotype: One end of the junction varies from germline; a read error may be responsible. The V call is TRBV20-1, the J call TRBJ2-5; weak D call: TRBD2 (6 bases). Per the germline V gene, CDR1 is DFQATT and CDR2 is SNEGSKA (reference sequence). The CDR3 is 15 amino acids. CDR3 loop: CSARRASVIQGTQYF. For the CDR3, the DNA is TGCAGTGCTAGAAGGGCTAGCGTTATCCAAGGGACCCAGTACTTC.

The chain is built from TRBV18 and TRBJ2-7; TRBD1 matches at 9 bases. Germline CDR1 and CDR2: KGHSH and LQKENI. The CDR3 spans 15 residues. Trimming took 3 bases from V and 2 from J; bases not matched to a gene: 5. The CDR3 here is CASSPGTGSTYEQYF. The CDR3 DNA follows: TGTGCCAGCTCACCCGGGACAGGGAGCACCTACGAGCAGTACTTC.

As DNA, the CDR3 is TGTGCCAGCAGTACAGAGCGGGAGCCAGATACGCAGTATTTT. Translation gives CASSTEREPDTQYF. This chain joins TRBV6-2 or TRBV6-3 and TRBJ2-3; the match to TRBD2 covers 8 bases. The CDR3 consists of 14 residues. J gave up 4 bases and V 5 bases, and 5 bases lay outside the gene matches. Per the germline V gene, CDR1 is MNHEY and CDR2 is SVGEGT.

This clonotype was counted many times. This chain connects TRBV29-1 to TRBJ2-1; tentative D call: TRBD2 (7 bases). The CDR3 consists of 16 residues. V gave up 4 bases and J gave up 8 bases, with 24 bases separating them. Germline V lookup: CDR1 SQVTM, CDR2 ANQGSEA. CDR3 loop: CSVGGGLAVIGDEQFF. The CDR3 nucleotides read TGCAGCGTTGGAGGGGGGCTAGCGGTAATCGGCGATGAGCAGTTCTTC.

The V and J genes are TRBV24-1 and TRBJ2-2; 11 nucleotides match TRBD2. The CDR3 is made up of 17 amino acids. The J segment lost 7 bases and the V segment lost 1 base, leaving 7 bases of the junction unmatched. Germline V gives CDR1 KGHDR, CDR2 SFDVKD. The DNA for the CDR3 is TGTGCCACCAGTGATTTTAGGCTAGCGGGAGGCGACGGGGAGCTGTTTTTT. Amino acids: CATSDFRLAGGDGELFF.

The rearrangement joins TRBV20-1 to TRBJ1-3; D is possibly TRBD1 (5 bases). Trimming left V 0 bases short and J 0 bases short, with 18 bases between. The length of the CDR3 is 18 residues. Germline V gene data show CDR1 as DFQATT and CDR2 as SNEGSKA (reference sequence). This chain's CDR3 is CSARDPWGDQDSGNTIYF. The DNA for the CDR3 is TGCAGTGCTAGAGATCCGTGGGGGGATCAGGACTCTGGAAACACCATATATTTT.

Ten or more counts support this clonotype. The genes are TRBV24-1 and TRBJ2-7, with D tentatively TRBD1 (5 bases). CDR1 and CDR2 from the germline V gene are KGHDR and SFDVKD. The CDR3 sequence is 17 residues long. V lost 0 bases, J lost 6 bases, and 20 bases lay in between. The CDR3 nucleotides read TGTGCCACCAGTGATTTGGCCTTAAGTATAGGGGCTCGCGAGCAGTACTTC. It codes for CATSDLALSIGAREQYF.

This clonotype was recorded many times. The chain links TRBV5-1 to TRBJ2-7; possible D gene TRBD1, 5 bases. The germline V gene has CDR1 SGHRS and CDR2 YFSETQ. The CDR3 runs to 15 residues. The V gene lost 8 bases and the J gene lost 4 bases, with 22 bases spanning the gap. This CDR3 is CASYDGQGRGYEQYF. The DNA for the CDR3 is TGCGCCAGTTACGACGGTCAGGGAAGAGGATACGAGCAGTACTTC. Variable domain in full (rest from reference TRBV5-1 and TRBJ2-7): KAGVTQTPRYLIKTRGQQVTLSCSPISGHRSVSWYQQTPGQGLQFLFEYFSETQRNKGNFPGRFSGRQFSNSRSEMNVSTLELGDSALYLCASYDGQGRGYEQYFGPGTRLTVT.